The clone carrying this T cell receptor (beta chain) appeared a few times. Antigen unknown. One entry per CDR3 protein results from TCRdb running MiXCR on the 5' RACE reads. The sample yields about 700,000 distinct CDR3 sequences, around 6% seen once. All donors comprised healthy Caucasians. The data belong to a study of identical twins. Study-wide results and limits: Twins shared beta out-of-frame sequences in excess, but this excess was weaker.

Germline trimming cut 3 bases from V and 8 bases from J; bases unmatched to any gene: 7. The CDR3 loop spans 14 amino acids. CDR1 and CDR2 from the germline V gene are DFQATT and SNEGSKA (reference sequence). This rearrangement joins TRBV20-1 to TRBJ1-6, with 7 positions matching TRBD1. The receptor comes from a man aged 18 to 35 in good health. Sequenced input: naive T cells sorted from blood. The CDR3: CSASLAGGYSPLHF. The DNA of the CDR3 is TGCAGTGCTAGTCTGGCAGGGGGTTATTCACCCCTCCACTTT.